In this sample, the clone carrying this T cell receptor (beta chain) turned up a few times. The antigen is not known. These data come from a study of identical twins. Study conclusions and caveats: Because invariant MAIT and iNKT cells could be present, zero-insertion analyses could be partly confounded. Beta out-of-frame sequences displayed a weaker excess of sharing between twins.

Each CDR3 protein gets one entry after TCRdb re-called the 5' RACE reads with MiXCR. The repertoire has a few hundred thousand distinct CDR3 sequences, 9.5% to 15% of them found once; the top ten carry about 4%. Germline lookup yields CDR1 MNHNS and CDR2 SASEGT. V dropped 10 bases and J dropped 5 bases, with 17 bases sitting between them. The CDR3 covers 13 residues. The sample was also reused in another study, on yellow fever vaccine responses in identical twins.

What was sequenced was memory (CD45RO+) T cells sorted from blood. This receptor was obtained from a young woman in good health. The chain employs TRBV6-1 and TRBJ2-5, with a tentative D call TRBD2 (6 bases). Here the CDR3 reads CATGAIGGETQYF. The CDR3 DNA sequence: TGTGCCACCGGGGCAATTGGGGGGGAGACCCAGTACTTC.